The source of this TCR beta chain is a study of blood T cell repertoires in COVID-19. At the level of the study: Sites across the United States, Italy and Spain contributed samples from acute and convalescent COVID-19. T cells, B-cell-depleted T cells, or PBMCs provided the cDNA or gDNA that served as material.

CDR1 is SGHAT, CDR2 FQNNGV, per germline. The ends lost 5 bases at V and 6 bases at J; junction bases unmatched: 5. The CDR3 consists of 14 residues. Methods used by the authors: Amplifying reference gene primers gave estimates of nucleated cell counts. The data were produced by immunoSEQ multiplex PCR, yet TCRdb's version contains in-frame clones alone and is incomplete. The D gene and trimming were derived from the DNA, and the V and J assignments and clone size from that table. The table includes roughly 250,000 clones, more than 80% detected once. The rearrangement uses TRBV11-2 and TRBJ2-1, with TRBD1 matching 9 bases. Sequencing was performed on peripheral blood. The TCR was taken from a woman between 35 and 50 years old with acute or convalescent COVID-19. CDR3 nucleotide sequence: TGTGCCAGCAGCAAGGACAGGGGTGGCAATGAGCAGTTCTTC. Protein: CASSKDRGGNEQFF.